The T cell receptor (beta chain) under discussion was sequenced for a study of blood T cell repertoires in COVID-19. About the research overall: There were acute and convalescent COVID-19 samples, and they came from the United States, Italy and Spain. The cDNA or gDNA used as material had been derived from T cells, B-cell-depleted T cells, or PBMCs.

Profiling relied on immunoSEQ multiplex PCR, and the TCRdb table lists in-frame clones only, not all of them. The sample carries a few hundred thousand clones, 80% to 85% recorded once. J lost 7 bases, V lost 5 bases, and 11 bases had no gene match. The germline CDR1 and CDR2 sequences are SGHTA and FQGNSA. The CDR3 has 16 amino acids. The gene calls are TRBV7-2 and TRBJ2-5, with 12 bases matching TRBD2. The sequenced sample was peripheral blood. This clonotype was obtained from a woman aged 55 to 70 with acute or convalescent COVID-19. This CDR3 reads CASSPWGTSGFRTQYF. The CDR3 DNA sequence: TGTGCCAGCAGCCCATGGGGGACTAGCGGGTTTAGGACCCAGTACTTC.